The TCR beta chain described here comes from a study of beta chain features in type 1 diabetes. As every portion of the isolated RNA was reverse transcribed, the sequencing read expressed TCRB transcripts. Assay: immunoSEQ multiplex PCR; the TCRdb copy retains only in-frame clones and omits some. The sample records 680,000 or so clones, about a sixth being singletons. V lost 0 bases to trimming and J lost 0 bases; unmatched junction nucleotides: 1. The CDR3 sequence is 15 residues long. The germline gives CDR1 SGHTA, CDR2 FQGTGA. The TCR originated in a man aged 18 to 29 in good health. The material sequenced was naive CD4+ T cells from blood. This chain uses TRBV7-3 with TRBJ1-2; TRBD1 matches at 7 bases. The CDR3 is CASSLTGTANYGYTF. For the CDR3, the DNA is TGTGCCAGCAGCTTAACGGGGACAGCTAACTATGGCTACACCTTC.